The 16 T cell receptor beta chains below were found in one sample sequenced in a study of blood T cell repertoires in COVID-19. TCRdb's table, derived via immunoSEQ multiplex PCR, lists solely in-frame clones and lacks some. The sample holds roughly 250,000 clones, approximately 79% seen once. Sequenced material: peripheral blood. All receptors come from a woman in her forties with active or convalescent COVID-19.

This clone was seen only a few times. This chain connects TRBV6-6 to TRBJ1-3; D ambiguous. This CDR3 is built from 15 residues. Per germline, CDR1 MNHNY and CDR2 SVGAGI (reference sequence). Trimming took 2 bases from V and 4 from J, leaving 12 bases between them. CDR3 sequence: CASSYPGSSGNTIYF. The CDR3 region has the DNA TGTGCCAGCAGTTACCCGGGATCGTCGGGAAACACCATATATTTT.

The CDR3 DNA follows: TGCGCCAGCAGCGTAGGGACAGGTTATGGCTACACCTTC. Protein: CASSVGTGYGYTF. This sequence joins TRBV5-1 and TRBJ1-2; 8 nucleotides line up with TRBD1. V shed 4 bases and J 5 bases; nucleotides not matched to a gene: 4. In germline, CDR1 is SGHRS, CDR2 YFSETQ. This CDR3 spans 13 amino acids.

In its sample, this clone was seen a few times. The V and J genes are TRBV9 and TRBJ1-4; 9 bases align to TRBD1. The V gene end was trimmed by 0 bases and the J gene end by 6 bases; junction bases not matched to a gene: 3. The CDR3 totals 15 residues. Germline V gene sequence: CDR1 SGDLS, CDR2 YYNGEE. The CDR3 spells CASSVEGQGDEKLFF. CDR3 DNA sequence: TGTGCCAGCAGCGTAGAGGGACAGGGAGATGAAAAACTGTTTTTT.

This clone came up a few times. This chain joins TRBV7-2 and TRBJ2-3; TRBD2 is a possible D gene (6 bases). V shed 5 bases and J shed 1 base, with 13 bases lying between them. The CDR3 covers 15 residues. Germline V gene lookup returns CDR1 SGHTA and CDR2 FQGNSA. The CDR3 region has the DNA TGTGCCAGCAGCCCCTCTTGGGGGGGCACAGATACGCAGTATTTT. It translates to CASSPSWGGTDTQYF. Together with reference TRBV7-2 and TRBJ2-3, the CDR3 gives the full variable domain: GAGVSQSPSNKVTEKGKDVELRCDPISGHTALYWYRQSLGQGLEFLIYFQGNSAPDKSGLPSDRFSAERTGGSVSTLTIQRTQQEDSAVYLCASSPSWGGTDTQYFGPGTRLTVL.

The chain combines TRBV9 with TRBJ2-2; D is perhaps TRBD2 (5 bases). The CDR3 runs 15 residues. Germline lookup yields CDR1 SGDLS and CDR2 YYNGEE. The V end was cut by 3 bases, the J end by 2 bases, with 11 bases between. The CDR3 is CASSAGFPNTGELFF. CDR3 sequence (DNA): TGTGCCAGCAGCGCGGGATTCCCAAACACCGGGGAGCTGTTTTTT. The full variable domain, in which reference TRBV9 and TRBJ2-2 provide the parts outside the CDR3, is DSGVTQTPKHLITATGQRVTLRCSPRSGDLSVYWYQQSLDQGLQFLIQYYNGEERAKGNILERFSAQQFPDLHSELNLSSLELGDSALYFCASSAGFPNTGELFFGEGSRLTVL.

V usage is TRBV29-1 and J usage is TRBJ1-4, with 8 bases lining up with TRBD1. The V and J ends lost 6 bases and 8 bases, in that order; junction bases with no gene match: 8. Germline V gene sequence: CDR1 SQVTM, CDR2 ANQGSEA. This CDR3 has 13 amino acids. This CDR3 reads CSVAGTGWEKLFF. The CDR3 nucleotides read TGCAGCGTCGCCGGGACAGGCTGGGAAAAACTGTTTTTT.

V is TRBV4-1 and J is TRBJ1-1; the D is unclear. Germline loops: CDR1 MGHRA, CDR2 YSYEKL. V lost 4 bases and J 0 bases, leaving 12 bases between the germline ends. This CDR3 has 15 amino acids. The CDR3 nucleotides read TGCGCCAGCAGCCTCTCCGGGGTCGTGAACACTGAAGCTTTCTTT. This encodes CASSLSGVVNTEAFF.

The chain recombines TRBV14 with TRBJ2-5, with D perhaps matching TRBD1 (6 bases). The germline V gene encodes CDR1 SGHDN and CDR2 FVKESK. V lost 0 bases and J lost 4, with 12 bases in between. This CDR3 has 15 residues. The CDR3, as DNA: TGTGCCAGCAGCCAAGATATTGGGGGCGCAGAGACCCAGTACTTC. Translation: CASSQDIGGAETQYF.

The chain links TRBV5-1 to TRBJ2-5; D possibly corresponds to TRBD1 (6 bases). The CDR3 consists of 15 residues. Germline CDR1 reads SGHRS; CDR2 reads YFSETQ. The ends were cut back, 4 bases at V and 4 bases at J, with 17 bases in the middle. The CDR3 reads CASSTSLGAGETQYF. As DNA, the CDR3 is TGCGCCAGCAGCACCTCATTGGGGGCAGGAGAGACCCAGTACTTC.

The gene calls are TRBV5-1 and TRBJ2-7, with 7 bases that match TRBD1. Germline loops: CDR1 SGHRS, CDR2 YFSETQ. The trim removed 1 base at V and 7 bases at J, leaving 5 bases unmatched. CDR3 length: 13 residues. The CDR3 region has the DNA TGCGCCAGCAGCTTGAGACAGGGATGGGAGCAGTACTTC. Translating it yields CASSLRQGWEQYF.

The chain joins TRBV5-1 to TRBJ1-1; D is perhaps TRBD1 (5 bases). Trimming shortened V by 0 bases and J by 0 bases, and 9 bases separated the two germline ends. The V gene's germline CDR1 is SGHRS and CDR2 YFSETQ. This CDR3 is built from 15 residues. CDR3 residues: CASSLDPGLNTEAFF. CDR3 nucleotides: TGCGCCAGCAGCTTGGATCCAGGGTTGAACACTGAAGCTTTCTTT.

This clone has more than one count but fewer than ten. The CDR3 region has the DNA TGCGCCAGCAGCTTGGGGGACAACTCTGGGGCCAACGTCCTGACTTTC. Amino acid sequence: CASSLGDNSGANVLTF. The chain couples TRBV5-1 to TRBJ2-6; perhaps TRBD1 as D (6 bases). The CDR3 has 16 residues. V was clipped by 0 bases and J by 0 bases, with 7 bases between them. CDR1 and CDR2 (germline): SGHRS, YFSETQ.

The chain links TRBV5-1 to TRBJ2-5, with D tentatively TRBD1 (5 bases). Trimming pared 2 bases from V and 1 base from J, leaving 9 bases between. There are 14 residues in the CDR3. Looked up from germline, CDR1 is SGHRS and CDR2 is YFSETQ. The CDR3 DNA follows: TGCGCCAGCAGCTTTCAGGGATTCCAAGAGACCCAGTACTTC. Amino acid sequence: CASSFQGFQETQYF. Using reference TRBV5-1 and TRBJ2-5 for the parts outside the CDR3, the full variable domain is KAGVTQTPRYLIKTRGQQVTLSCSPISGHRSVSWYQQTPGQGLQFLFEYFSETQRNKGNFPGRFSGRQFSNSRSEMNVSTLELGDSALYLCASSFQGFQETQYFGPGTRLLVL.

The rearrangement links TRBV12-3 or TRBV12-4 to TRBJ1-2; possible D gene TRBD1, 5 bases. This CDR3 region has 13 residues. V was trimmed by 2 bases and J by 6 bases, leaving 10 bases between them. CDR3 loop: CASSLRRADGYTF. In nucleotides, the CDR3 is TGTGCCAGCAGTTTACGCAGGGCTGATGGCTACACCTTC.

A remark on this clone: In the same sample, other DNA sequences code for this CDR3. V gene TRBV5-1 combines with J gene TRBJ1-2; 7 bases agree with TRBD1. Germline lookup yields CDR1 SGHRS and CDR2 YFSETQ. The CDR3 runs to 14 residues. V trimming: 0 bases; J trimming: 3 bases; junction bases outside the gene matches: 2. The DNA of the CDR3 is TGCGCCAGCAGCTTGGGACAGGGTTACTATGGCTACACCTTC. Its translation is CASSLGQGYYGYTF.

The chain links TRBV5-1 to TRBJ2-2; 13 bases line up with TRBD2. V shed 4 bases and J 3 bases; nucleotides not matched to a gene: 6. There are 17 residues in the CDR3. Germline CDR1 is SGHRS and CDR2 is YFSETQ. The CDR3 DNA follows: TGCGCCAGCAGCCCTGGACTAGCGGGGGCCCACACCGGGGAGCTGTTTTTT. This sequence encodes CASSPGLAGAHTGELFF.